This T cell receptor beta chain was observed in a study of blood T cell repertoires in COVID-19. On the study more broadly: From T cells, B-cell-depleted T cells, or PBMCs came the material, which was cDNA or gDNA.

The ends lost 1 base at V and 0 bases at J; junction bases unmatched: 6. The CDR3 length is 16 residues. In germline, CDR1 is SGHRS, CDR2 YFSETQ. Measured with immunoSEQ multiplex PCR; TCRdb has only the in-frame clones, and not every one. Here the sample spans approximately 89,000 clones, more than 80% being singletons. The V and J genes are TRBV5-1 and TRBJ1-2; 7 bases agree with TRBD1. The sequencing input was peripheral blood. This TCR came from a woman of 80 years or more with acute or convalescent COVID-19. For the CDR3, the DNA is TGCGCCAGCAGCTTGTCGGGACAGTTAACTAACTATGGCTACACCTTC. This encodes CASSLSGQLTNYGYTF.